This record concerns one TCR beta chain sequence. What it binds is unknown. PCR used 60 Vbeta primers and 13 Jbeta primers. Clones were sequenced by immunoSEQ multiplex PCR, and TCRdb holds only the in-frame ones, with some missing. The ten most abundant clones cover 1.5% to 2% of a sample with fewer than 150,000 clones. The sample comes from a study of cytomegalovirus exposure and HLA in healthy donors. Overall study results and limits: Later analysis reportedly placed an Asian-associated ancestry cluster below the approximately 730-donor mean in N-insertions. Diagnosis of cytomegalovirus status made by the classifier reportedly showed high specificity and sensitivity. The study flagged about 160 TCR beta chains as cytomegalovirus-associated. Highly shared sequence variants in one cluster were likely a sequencing artifact.

This CDR3 comprises 13 residues. Germline lookup yields CDR1 SNHLY and CDR2 FYNNEI. Sequencing was performed on PBMCs. This TCR derives from a woman aged 60-75 years in good health and CMV-seronegative. The chain recombines TRBV2 with TRBJ2-5; 7 nucleotides align to TRBD1. The better agreement between TRBJ2-7 and the DNA end casts doubt on the J call. The CDR3: CASRGQASYEQYF. The CDR3 region has the DNA TGTGCCAGCAGAGGACAGGCTTCCTACGAGCAGTACTTC.